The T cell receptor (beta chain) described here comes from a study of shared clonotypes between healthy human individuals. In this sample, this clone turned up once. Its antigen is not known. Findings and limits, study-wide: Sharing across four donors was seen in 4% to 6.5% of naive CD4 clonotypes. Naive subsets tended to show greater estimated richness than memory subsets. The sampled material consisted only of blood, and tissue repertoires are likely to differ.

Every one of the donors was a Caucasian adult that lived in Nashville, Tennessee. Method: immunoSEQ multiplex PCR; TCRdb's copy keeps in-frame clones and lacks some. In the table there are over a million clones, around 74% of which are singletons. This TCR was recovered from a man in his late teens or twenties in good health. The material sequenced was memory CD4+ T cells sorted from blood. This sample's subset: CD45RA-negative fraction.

The CDR3 DNA is TGTGCCAGTAGGCCGACAGGGGGCGGTGAGACCCAGTACTTC. Protein product: CASRPTGGGETQYF. The chain carries TRBV19 and TRBJ2-5; 10 nucleotides agree with TRBD1. Germline assignment: CDR1 LNHDA and CDR2 SQIVND (reference sequence). V was clipped by 6 bases and J by 5 bases; unmatched bases: 6. The CDR3 sequence is 14 residues long.